This T cell receptor (beta chain) is from a study of identical twins. This clonotype was seen a few times. Its specificity is unknown. In germline, CDR1 is SGHAT, CDR2 FQNNGV. The CDR3 is made up of 15 amino acids. V was trimmed by 0 bases and J by 4 bases, leaving 12 bases between them. Findings and caveats of the study: Shared out-of-frame alpha sequences (those common to twins) showed excess low generation probability.

TCRdb recomputed calls from the 5' RACE reads with MiXCR, one row per CDR3 protein. The sample includes 1.5 million to 2 million distinct CDR3 sequences, roughly a third of them seen just once. Healthy Caucasian individuals made up all the donors. This clonotype was sampled from a newborn girl in good health. The material sequenced was cord blood. V gene TRBV11-2 combines with J gene TRBJ2-5; D possibly corresponds to TRBD2 (5 bases). Here the CDR3 DNA reads TGTGCCAGCAGCTTAGACCCCACTAGAGGAGAGACCCAGTACTTC. Protein: CASSLDPTRGETQYF.